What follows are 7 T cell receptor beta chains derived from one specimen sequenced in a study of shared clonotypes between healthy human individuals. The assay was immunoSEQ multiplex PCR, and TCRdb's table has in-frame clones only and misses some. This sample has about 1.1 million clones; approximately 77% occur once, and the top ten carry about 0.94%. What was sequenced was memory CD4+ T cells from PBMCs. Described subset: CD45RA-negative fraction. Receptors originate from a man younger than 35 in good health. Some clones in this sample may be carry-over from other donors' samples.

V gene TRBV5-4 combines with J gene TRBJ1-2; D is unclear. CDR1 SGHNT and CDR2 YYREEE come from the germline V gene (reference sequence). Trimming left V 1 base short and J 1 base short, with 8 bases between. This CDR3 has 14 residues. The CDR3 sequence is CASSLSSVNYGYTF. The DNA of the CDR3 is TGTGCCAGCAGCTTGTCATCAGTTAACTATGGCTACACCTTC.

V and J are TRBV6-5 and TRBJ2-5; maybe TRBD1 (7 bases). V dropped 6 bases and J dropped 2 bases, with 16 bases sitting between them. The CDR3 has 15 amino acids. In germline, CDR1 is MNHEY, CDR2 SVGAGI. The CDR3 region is CASRQAGGQQETQYF. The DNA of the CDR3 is TGTGCCAGCAGACAAGCAGGGGGGCAACAAGAGACCCAGTACTTC.

The CDR3 here is CAIEQAIGNEQFF. The DNA for the CDR3 is TGTGCCATCGAACAGGCGATAGGGAATGAGCAGTTCTTC. V and J are TRBV10-3 and TRBJ2-1; D is possibly TRBD1 (5 bases). The germline V gene has CDR1 ENHRY and CDR2 SYGVKD. This CDR3 contains 13 residues. V lost 8 bases to trimming and J lost 7 bases, with 15 bases between them.

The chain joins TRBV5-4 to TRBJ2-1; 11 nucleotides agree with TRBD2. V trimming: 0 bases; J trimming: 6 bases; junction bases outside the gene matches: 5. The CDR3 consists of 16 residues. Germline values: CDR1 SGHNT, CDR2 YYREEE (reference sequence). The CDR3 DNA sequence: TGTGCCAGCAGCTTGGGGGGGACTAGCGGAGCCAATGAGCAGTTCTTC. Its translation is CASSLGGTSGANEQFF.

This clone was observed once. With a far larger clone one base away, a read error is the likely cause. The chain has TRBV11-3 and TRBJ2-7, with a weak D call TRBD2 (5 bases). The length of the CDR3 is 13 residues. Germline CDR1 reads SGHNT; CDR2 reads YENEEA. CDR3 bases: TGTGCCAGCAGCTGGATTCGTGACTACGAGCAGTGCTTC. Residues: CASSWIRDYEQCF.

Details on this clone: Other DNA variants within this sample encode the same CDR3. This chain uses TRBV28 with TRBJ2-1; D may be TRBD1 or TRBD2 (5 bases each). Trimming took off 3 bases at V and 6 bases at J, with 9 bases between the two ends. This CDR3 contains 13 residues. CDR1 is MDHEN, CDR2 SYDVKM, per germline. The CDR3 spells CASSLSGTNEQFF. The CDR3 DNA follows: TGTGCCAGCAGTTTGTCAGGGACCAATGAGCAGTTCTTC.

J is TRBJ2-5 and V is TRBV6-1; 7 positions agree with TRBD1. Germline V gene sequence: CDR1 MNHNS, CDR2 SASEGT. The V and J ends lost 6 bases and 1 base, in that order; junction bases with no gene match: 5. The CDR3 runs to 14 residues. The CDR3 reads CASRATGSQETQYF. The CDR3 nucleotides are TGTGCCAGCAGGGCGACAGGGTCCCAAGAGACCCAGTACTTC.